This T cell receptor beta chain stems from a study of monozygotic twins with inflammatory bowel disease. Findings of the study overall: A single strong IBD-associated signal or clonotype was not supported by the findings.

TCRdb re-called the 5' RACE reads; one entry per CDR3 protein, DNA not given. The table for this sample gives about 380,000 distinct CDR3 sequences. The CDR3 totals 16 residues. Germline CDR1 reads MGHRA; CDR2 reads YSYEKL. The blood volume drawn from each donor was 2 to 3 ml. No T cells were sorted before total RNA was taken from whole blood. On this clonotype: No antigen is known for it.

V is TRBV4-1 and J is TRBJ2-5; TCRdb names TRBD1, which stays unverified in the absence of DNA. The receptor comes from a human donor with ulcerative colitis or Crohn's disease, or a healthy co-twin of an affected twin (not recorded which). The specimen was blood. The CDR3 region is CASSQDVRDRGVTQYF.